These 20 T cell receptor beta chains originate from one sample sequenced in a study of cytomegalovirus exposure and HLA in healthy donors. The protocol was immunoSEQ multiplex PCR, while the TCRdb copy is restricted to in-frame clones and leaves out a portion. The sample records more than 85,000 clones, 85% to 95% being singletons. What was sequenced was PBMCs. The receptors shown here come from a woman between 18 and 29 years old in good health and CMV-seronegative.

The chain uses TRBV12-5 and TRBJ1-2; perhaps TRBD1 as D (6 bases). CDR1 and CDR2 (germline): LGHNT, FRNRAP. The V end lost 0 bases, the J end lost 7 bases, and 6 bases lay between the germline ends. CDR3 length: 12 residues. CDR3 coding DNA: TGTGCTAGTGGTTTGGTACAGGGTGGCTACACCTTC. This sequence encodes CASGLVQGGYTF.

This chain connects TRBV7-9 to TRBJ2-1; 15 bases line up with TRBD2. With 7 bases clipped from V and 5 bases from J, the junction kept 3 bases outside the gene matches. Germline V gene data show CDR1 as SEHNR and CDR2 as FQNEAQ (reference sequence). This CDR3 spans 15 amino acids. Here the CDR3 reads CASTGLAGGNNEQFF. DNA of the CDR3: TGTGCCAGCACCGGACTAGCGGGAGGGAACAATGAGCAGTTCTTC.

This chain joins TRBV4-1 and TRBJ1-5, with D hard to call. Germline V gives CDR1 MGHRA, CDR2 YSYEKL. The CDR3 sequence is 16 residues long. Trimming left V 0 bases short and J 1 base short, with 10 bases between. The CDR3 nucleotides read TGCGCCAGCAGCCAAGATGGGCAGATGAGCAATCAGCCCCAGCATTTT. As protein: CASSQDGQMSNQPQHF.

The rearrangement joins TRBV7-6 to TRBJ2-6; 7 positions agree with TRBD2. Germline V gene lookup returns CDR1 SGHVS and CDR2 FNYEAQ. V lost 10 bases to trimming and J lost 0 bases; unmatched junction nucleotides: 21. The CDR3 loop spans 20 amino acids. The CDR3, as DNA: TGTGCCACGGAAGGGAGGGCTGGAAGGAGGGCCCGCTCTGGGGCCAACGTCCTGACTTTC. Translating it yields CATEGRAGRRARSGANVLTF.

The J gene is TRBJ2-7, the V gene TRBV18; TRBD1 agrees at 7 bases. The CDR3 loop spans 15 amino acids. V shed 2 bases and J 3 bases; nucleotides not matched to a gene: 7. Germline V CDR1 and CDR2: KGHSH, LQKENI. In nucleotides, the CDR3 is TGTGCCAGCTCACCAGGGACAGCATCTAGCTACGAGCAGTACTTC. Its translation is CASSPGTASSYEQYF.

This clone showed up just once. The CDR3 here is CASSIPQRAGGPDEQFF. CDR3 bases: TGTGCCAGTAGTATTCCACAGAGGGCGGGAGGGCCCGATGAGCAGTTCTTC. The J gene is TRBJ2-1, the V gene TRBV19, with TRBD2 matching over 9 bases. The J segment lost 8 bases and the V segment lost 3 bases, leaving 14 bases of the junction unmatched. CDR3 length equals 17 residues. The germline V gene has CDR1 LNHDA and CDR2 SQIVND (reference sequence).

The chain employs TRBV7-6 and TRBJ2-2; weak D call: TRBD1 (6 bases). In germline, CDR1 is SGHVS, CDR2 FNYEAQ. The CDR3 consists of 16 residues. Trimming removed 5 bases from V and 1 base from J, with 14 bases in between. The CDR3 DNA sequence: TGTGCCAGCAGCCCGTCCGCGGACAGGAACACCGGGGAGCTGTTTTTT. Protein sequence: CASSPSADRNTGELFF.

V is TRBV30 and J is TRBJ1-3, with D possibly being TRBD1 (6 bases). The CDR3 is 15 residues long. Germline CDR1 is GTSNPN and CDR2 is SVGIG (reference sequence). V lost 4 bases to trimming and J lost 3 bases, with 16 bases between them. CDR3 bases: TGTGCCTGGATGGGAGTGGGGGCTTTTGGAAACACCATATATTTT. Translation gives CAWMGVGAFGNTIYF.

The chain uses TRBV27 and TRBJ2-7, with 9 positions matching TRBD2. Germline V gene data show CDR1 as MNHEY and CDR2 as SMNVEV (reference sequence). The CDR3 spans 16 residues. The V and J ends lost 6 bases and 2 bases, in that order; junction bases with no gene match: 11. Written as DNA, the CDR3 is TGTGCCAGCAGGAGGGGTAGCGGGAGCAGTCCCTACGAGCAGTACTTC. Protein product: CASRRGSGSSPYEQYF.

In this sample, this clone turned up once. The genes are TRBV6-5 and TRBJ1-1; a weak D match, TRBD1 (6 bases). Trimming took 5 bases from V and 3 from J, leaving 16 bases between them. This CDR3 region has 15 residues. CDR1 MNHEY and CDR2 SVGAGI come from the germline V gene. The CDR3 loop reads CASSQRGGSYTEAFF. CDR3 nucleotides: TGTGCCAGCAGTCAGAGAGGGGGATCCTACACTGAAGCTTTCTTT.

The rearrangement links TRBV4-1 to TRBJ1-2; TRBD1 aligns across 9 bases. The CDR3 extends over 16 amino acids. Trimming cost V 0 bases and J 4 bases; bases outside gene matches: 6. Germline assignment: CDR1 MGHRA and CDR2 YSYEKL. DNA of the CDR3: TGCGCCAGCAGCCAAGACTCCGGGACAGGGTCCTATGGCTACACCTTC. The encoded protein is CASSQDSGTGSYGYTF.

The rearrangement uses TRBV5-1 and TRBJ2-1, with 10 bases lining up with TRBD2. Unmatched junction bases numbered 8, after V lost 3 bases and J lost 8 bases. Germline V CDR1 and CDR2: SGHRS, YFSETQ. The CDR3 loop spans 15 amino acids. CDR3 nucleotides: TGCGCCAGCAGCTGGGGACTAGCGAGTACGGATGAGCAGTTCTTC. Translated, it gives CASSWGLASTDEQFF.

The chain combines TRBV28 with TRBJ1-2, with TRBD1 identical over 9 bases. Germline lookup yields CDR1 MDHEN and CDR2 SYDVKM. J gave up 5 bases and V 6 bases, and 10 bases lay outside the gene matches. The CDR3 sequence is 15 residues long. The CDR3: CASSVPGQGGYGYTF. As DNA, the CDR3 is TGTGCCAGCAGCGTCCCGGGACAGGGCGGGTATGGCTACACCTTC.

The CDR3 here is CASSTSYFEAFF. The CDR3, as DNA: TGTGCCAGTAGTACCTCTTATTTTGAAGCTTTCTTT. This chain links TRBV19 with TRBJ1-1, with no clear D. CDR3 length: 12 amino acids. Germline V gene sequence: CDR1 LNHDA, CDR2 SQIVND (reference sequence). The V end lost 4 bases, the J end lost 7 bases, and 10 bases lay between the germline ends.

The chain recombines TRBV19 with TRBJ2-7, with 7 nucleotides matching TRBD1. Trimming took 7 bases from V and 4 from J; bases not matched to a gene: 10. Germline lookup yields CDR1 LNHDA and CDR2 SQIVND (reference sequence). CDR3 length: 14 residues. This chain's CDR3 is CASKTGAGGYEQYF. The CDR3 DNA reads as TGTGCCAGTAAAACAGGGGCAGGCGGGTACGAGCAGTACTTC.

The chain is built from TRBV10-3 and TRBJ2-5, with D perhaps matching TRBD1 (6 bases). The V end was cut by 3 bases, the J end by 2 bases, with 13 bases between. There are 15 residues in the CDR3. Germline loops: CDR1 ENHRY, CDR2 SYGVKD. CDR3 DNA sequence: TGTGCCATCAGTGAAAGTGAAGGACAGCAAGAGACCCAGTACTTC. It specifies CAISESEGQQETQYF.

The rearrangement links TRBV14 to TRBJ2-5; D is unresolved. This CDR3 is 14 amino acids long. The germline V and J ends were trimmed by 0 bases and 5 bases, with 10 bases remaining between them. The germline gives CDR1 SGHDN, CDR2 FVKESK. CDR3 sequence: CASSQEASRETQYF. Here the CDR3 DNA reads TGTGCCAGCAGCCAAGAGGCTAGTCGGGAGACCCAGTACTTC.

The V call is TRBV4-2, the J call TRBJ2-3, with 8 bases lining up with TRBD2. With 0 bases clipped from V and 0 bases from J, the junction kept 5 bases outside the gene matches. This CDR3 spans 17 amino acids. Germline V gene sequence: CDR1 LGHNA, CDR2 YNFKEQ. This chain's CDR3 is CASSQDAGGSSTDTQYF. DNA for the CDR3: TGTGCCAGCAGCCAAGATGCGGGGGGTTCTAGCACAGATACGCAGTATTTT.

J is TRBJ1-5 and V is TRBV4-1; 7 bases fit TRBD1. The CDR3 is 16 residues long. Germline V gene sequence: CDR1 MGHRA, CDR2 YSYEKL. V lost 4 bases, J lost 7 bases, and 13 bases stayed unmatched. CDR3 sequence (DNA): TGCGCCAGCAGCCGGGAGCTAGGGGGCGTGGTCCAGCCCCAGCATTTT. Its translation is CASSRELGGVVQPQHF.

The V and J genes are TRBV21-1 and TRBJ2-7; the D segment call TRBD1 is taken from the table without a DNA check. TRBV21-1 is described as a pseudogene. This CDR3 is 15 amino acids long. CDR3: CASSSPRGTSYEQYF. The CDR3 DNA follows: TGTGCCAGCAGCTCTCCCAGGGGGACCTCCTACGAGCAGTACTTC.